This TCR beta chain was profiled in a study of preoperative IRX-2 immunotherapy in early breast cancer. As to treatment: preoperative locoregional IRX-2 cytokine immunotherapy. Preoperative locoregional IRX-2 cytokine immunotherapy was tested in the phase Ib source study. Profiled with immunoSEQ multiplex PCR; TCRdb holds only in-frame clones, not every one. The sample yields about 32,000 clones, less than 90% seen once. This clone was seen just once. The V end lost 3 bases, the J end lost 4 bases, and 15 bases lay between the germline ends. CDR1 and CDR2 (germline): KGHSH, LQKENI. There are 15 residues in the CDR3.

This receptor was identified in a human donor with breast cancer. This chain joins TRBV18 and TRBJ1-1; no definite D call. The specimen comprised lymph node tissue, sampled from a patient treated with IRX-2 immunotherapy. The CDR3 spells CASSPSTVLGTEAFF. The CDR3 bases are TGTGCCAGCTCACCCTCGACGGTGCTCGGCACTGAAGCTTTCTTT.